The sequence of this T cell receptor (beta chain) was determined in a study of T-cell memory formation after mild COVID-19. This clonotype was found many times. The CDR3 is 14 residues long. V was pared by 7 bases and J by 2 bases, with 13 bases between. CDR1 and CDR2 from the germline V gene are MNHNS and SASEGT. MiXCR, applied by TCRdb to the 5' RACE reads, yields one record per CDR3 protein. The sample has about 200,000 distinct CDR3 sequences, just over 9.5% seen once. The rearrangement links TRBV6-1 to TRBJ2-3, with D perhaps being TRBD1 or TRBD2 (5 bases each). The TCR sequence derives from a man aged 18-30 years who had mild COVID-19 (a few samples of this study predate the infection). Cell type and time point are not known. Sequenced input: PBMCs or a T cell subset sorted from them (not recorded which). For the CDR3, the DNA is TGTGCCAGCAAACCGGGACCGACCACAGATACGCAGTATTTT. Translated, it gives CASKPGPTTDTQYF.